The present T cell receptor beta chain was sequenced within a study of cytomegalovirus exposure and HLA in healthy donors. Per germline, CDR1 SGHRS and CDR2 YFSETQ. The length of the CDR3 is 14 residues. Trimming shortened V by 4 bases and J by 0 bases, and 10 bases separated the two germline ends. The study ran its PCR with 60 Vbeta and 13 Jbeta primers. The table came from immunoSEQ multiplex PCR; TCRdb's copy has only in-frame clones and leaves some out. In the table there are 70,000 to 95,000 clones, 81% of which are singletons. The receptor comes from a woman aged 25 to 39 in good health and CMV-seronegative. The chain joins TRBV5-1 to TRBJ2-5; possible D gene TRBD1, 5 bases. The sequencing sample was made of PBMCs. The CDR3 region has the DNA TGCGCCAGCAGCACAGACAGCAACCAAGAGACCCAGTACTTC. Residues: CASSTDSNQETQYF. Combining the CDR3 with reference TRBV5-1 and TRBJ2-5 gives the whole variable domain KAGVTQTPRYLIKTRGQQVTLSCSPISGHRSVSWYQQTPGQGLQFLFEYFSETQRNKGNFPGRFSGRQFSNSRSEMNVSTLELGDSALYLCASSTDSNQETQYFGPGTRLLVL.